This TCR beta chain emerged from a study of T cell responses to AZD1222 COVID-19 vaccine. Method: immunoSEQ multiplex PCR; TCRdb's copy keeps in-frame clones and lacks some. The table lists some 130,000 clones, approximately 83% of them singletons. The specimen comprised peripheral blood, sampled on day 0 of AZD1222 vaccination. This clonotype was obtained from an adult in good health.

The CDR3, as DNA: TGCGCCAGCAGCCAACTCACAGAGTCAACTTATGGCTACACCTTC. This gives the protein CASSQLTESTYGYTF. The chain is built from TRBV4-1 and TRBJ1-2; no definite D call. CDR1 MGHRA and CDR2 YSYEKL come from the germline V gene. The CDR3 length is 15 residues. The V end lost 2 bases, the J end lost 5 bases, and 15 bases lay between the germline ends.